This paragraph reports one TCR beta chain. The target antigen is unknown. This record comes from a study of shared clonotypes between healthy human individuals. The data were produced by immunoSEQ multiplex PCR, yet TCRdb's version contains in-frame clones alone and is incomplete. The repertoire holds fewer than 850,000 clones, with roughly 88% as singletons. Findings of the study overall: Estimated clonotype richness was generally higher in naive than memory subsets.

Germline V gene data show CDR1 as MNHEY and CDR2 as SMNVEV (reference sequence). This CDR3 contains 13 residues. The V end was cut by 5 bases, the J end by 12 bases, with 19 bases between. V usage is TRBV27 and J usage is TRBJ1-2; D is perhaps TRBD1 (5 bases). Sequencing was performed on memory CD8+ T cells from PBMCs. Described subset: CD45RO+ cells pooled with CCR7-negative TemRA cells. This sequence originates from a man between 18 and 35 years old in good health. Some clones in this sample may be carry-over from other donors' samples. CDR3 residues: CASSPTPRDSNTF. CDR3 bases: TGTGCCAGCAGTCCGACTCCCCGGGACTCAAACACCTTC.